The present T cell receptor beta chain was sequenced within a study of cytomegalovirus exposure and HLA in healthy donors (dated by TCRdb to between 2016 and 2019). With regard to the full study: The 500 to 800 repertoires of the first cohort and the 95 to 150 validation repertoires were produced on the same platform, according to a later analysis. The study aimed to test whether signatures of past pathogen exposure could be identified by cataloging public T cell receptors. Along with the roughly 700-subject first cohort, a separate validation cohort of more than 90 different subjects was used. High-throughput TCR immunosequencing, statistical association of individual TCRs with disease status, and machine learning were combined to predict cytomegalovirus infection status.

Donors formed part of the validation cohort, which comprised fewer than 150 subjects and was distinct from the first cohort of 666 subjects. V is pruned by 4 bases and J by 4 bases, leaving 9 bases of the junction without a gene match. The CDR3 holds 16 amino acids from the cysteine to the phenylalanine. The only DNA kept is the CDR3, 48 bases in frame from the first base. CDR1 and CDR2 are drawn from the germline V gene (reference sequence): LNHNV, YYDKDF. Library method: the immunoSEQ multiplex PCR assay. The original pipeline was this. A statistical classification framework was built for diagnosing cytomegalovirus status from the catalog of TCR beta chain sequences. TCRdb obtained this table from immuneACCESS and retained in-frame rearrangements with V and J assigned. These tables miss some clones; where compared with another copy, unresolved V genes account for less than half of the shortfall, and the remainder is unexplained. V and J calls and clone size are copied from that table; D and trimming were computed from the DNA. The sample table contains 65,000 or so clones; only one count was recorded for roughly 94% of them. Clones ranked in the top ten supply about 4% of the sample.

The study at large found these results: In both the original and validation cohorts, the classifier was reported to diagnose cytomegalovirus status with high specificity and sensitivity. A few of the identified cytomegalovirus-associated TCR beta chains were confirmed in vitro to be specific for cytomegalovirus antigens. The authors suggested that the approach could potentially be extended to other disease states and immunological phenotypes. In a later analysis, TCRs clustered in the first cohort were found to also tend to co-occur in the 110 or so validation repertoires, with 85% to 95% of cluster scores above 0. Most TCR sequences were seen in very few donors, while some public TCRs were found in many individuals. The validation cohort had no HLA typing available for a later analysis, so co-occurrence within that cohort was assessed over all 110 or so repertoires. The study listed approximately 150 TCR beta chains as associated with cytomegalovirus.

The count of this clone is one. What this receptor recognizes is not known. Per-base quality was not reported, and no clone a single base away is much larger than it. The chain links TRBV15 with TRBJ2-7; 11 bases in the junction line up with TRBD2. The sample comprised PBMCs. The TCR originated in a man between 18 and 29 years old in good health and CMV-seropositive. The DNA reads as follows: TGTGCCACCAGCATCCCTACTAGCGGGAGTCCATACGAGCAGTACTTC. Translated, it gives CATSIPTSGSPYEQYF.